One sample yielded the 3 T cell receptor beta chains listed below, sequenced in a study of response to subunit inactivated influenza vaccine. TCRdb re-derived calls from the RT-PCR reads in MiXCR, one entry per CDR3 protein. The profile shows approximately 500,000 distinct CDR3 sequences, over 10% of them singletons. The specimen comprised PBMCs from blood, sampled 40 to 50 days after vaccination. The receptor set was obtained from a man aged 50 to 59 who received an inactivated influenza vaccine.

This rearrangement joins TRBV3-1 to TRBJ2-1; D gene ambiguous. CDR1 and CDR2 from the germline V gene are LGHDT and YNNKEL (reference sequence). The CDR3 contains 14 residues. The V end lost 0 bases, the J end lost 5 bases, and 8 bases lay between the germline ends. CDR3: CASSQEGLHNEQFF. Written as DNA, the CDR3 is TGTGCCAGCAGCCAAGAAGGCCTCCACAATGAGCAGTTCTTC.

This clonotype was seen a handful of times. This chain links TRBV12-3 or TRBV12-4 with TRBJ1-5; 7 nucleotides match TRBD1. The CDR3 extends over 15 amino acids. The junction had 4 bases not matched to a gene; V was cut back by 5 bases and J by 0 bases. CDR3: CASSPDRVSNQPQHF. The CDR3 DNA reads as TGTGCCAGCAGTCCCGACAGGGTTAGCAATCAGCCCCAGCATTTT.

V usage is TRBV12-5 and J usage is TRBJ2-1; D remains ambiguous. V was trimmed by 3 bases and J by 6 bases, leaving 6 bases between them. Germline CDR1 and CDR2: LGHNT and FRNRAP. The CDR3 consists of 12 residues. The CDR3 DNA reads TGTGCTAGTGGTTTCGACGGCAATGAGCAGTTCTTC. This translates into CASGFDGNEQFF. The variable domain in full, completed from reference TRBV12-5 and TRBJ2-1, reads DARVTQTPRHKVTEMGQEVTMRCQPILGHNTVFWYRQTMMQGLELLAYFRNRAPLDDSGMPKDRFSAEMPDATLATLKIQPSEPRDSAVYFCASGFDGNEQFFGPGTRLTVL.